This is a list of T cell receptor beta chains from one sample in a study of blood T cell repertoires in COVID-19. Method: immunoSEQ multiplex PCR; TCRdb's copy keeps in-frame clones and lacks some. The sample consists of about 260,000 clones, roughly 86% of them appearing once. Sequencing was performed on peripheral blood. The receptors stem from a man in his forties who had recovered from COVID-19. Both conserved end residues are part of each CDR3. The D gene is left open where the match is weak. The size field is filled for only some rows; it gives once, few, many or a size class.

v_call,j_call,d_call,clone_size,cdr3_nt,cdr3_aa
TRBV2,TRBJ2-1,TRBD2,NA,TGTGCCAGCAGTGATCCTAGCGGGAGTGCTGGTCATGAGCAGTTCTTC,CASSDPSGSAGHEQFF
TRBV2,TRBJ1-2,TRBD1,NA,TGTGCCAGCAGGGACAGGGGCCTCTATGGCTACACCTTC,CASRDRGLYGYTF
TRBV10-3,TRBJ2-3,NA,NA,TGTGCCATCAATAGCCTCCAGGGAGGCGACACAGATACGCAGTATTTT,CAINSLQGGDTDTQYF
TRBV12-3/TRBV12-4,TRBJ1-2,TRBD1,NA,TGTGCCAGCAGTAAGGGACAGTTCTATGGCTACACCTTC,CASSKGQFYGYTF
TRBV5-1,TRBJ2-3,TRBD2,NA,TGCGCCAGCACCCGAGCGGGGGTTGATACGCAGTATTTT,CASTRAGVDTQYF
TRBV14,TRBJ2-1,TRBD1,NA,TGTGCCAGCAGCCCCCGGGACAGGGGCCATTATATCTCCTACAATGAGCAGTTCTTC,CASSPRDRGHYISYNEQFF
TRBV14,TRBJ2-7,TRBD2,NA,TGTGCCAGCAGCCCCCGAATGGGGGGGAAGCAGTACTTC,CASSPRMGGKQYF
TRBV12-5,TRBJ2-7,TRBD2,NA,TGTGCTAGTGGTCTAGCGGGGGGGCCGGGGTCCTACGAGCAGTACTTC,CASGLAGGPGSYEQYF
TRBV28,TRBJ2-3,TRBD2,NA,TGTGCCAGCAGTTCGGTCGGACTAGGCACAGATACGCAGTATTTT,CASSSVGLGTDTQYF
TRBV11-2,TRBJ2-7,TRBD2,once,TGTGCCAGCAGTTGGACTAGCGGGGAGTACGAGCAGTACTTC,CASSWTSGEYEQYF
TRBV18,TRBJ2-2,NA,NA,TGTGCCAGCTCACCTCCAGGGACTCGAGGGTCCGGGGAGCTGTTTTTT,CASSPPGTRGSGELFF
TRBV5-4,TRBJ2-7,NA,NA,TGTGCCAGCAGCTTGGGGGGAGAACGGTTCTACGAGCAGTACTTC,CASSLGGERFYEQYF
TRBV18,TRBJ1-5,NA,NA,TGTGCCAGCTCACCAAGCGGGAATCAGCCCCAGCATTTT,CASSPSGNQPQHF
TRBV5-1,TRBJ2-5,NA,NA,TGCGCCAGCAGCTTGGGAGGGCAAGTCTGGGAGACCCAGTACTTC,CASSLGGQVWETQYF
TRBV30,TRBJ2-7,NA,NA,TGTGCCTGGAGTGATATAGATCCTCGCTACGAGCAGTACTTC,CAWSDIDPRYEQYF
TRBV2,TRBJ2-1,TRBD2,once,TGTGCCACTAGACTAGCGATAAGCTCCTACAATGAGCAGTTCTTC,CATRLAISSYNEQFF
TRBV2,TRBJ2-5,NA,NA,TGTGCCAGCAGTGACAGGGGAGTCAACAACTTC,CASSDRGVNNF
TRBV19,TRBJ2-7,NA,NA,TGTGCCAGTAGTATAGGGGAGGGGGGCTACGAGCAGTACTTC,CASSIGEGGYEQYF
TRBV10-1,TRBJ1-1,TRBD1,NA,TGCGCCAGCAGCAACAGGGGGCGCGGGACTGAAGCTTTCTTT,CASSNRGRGTEAFF
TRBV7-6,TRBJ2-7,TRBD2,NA,TGTGCCAGCAGCTTAATGGGGGGGAGCTCCTACGAGCAGTACTTC,CASSLMGGSSYEQYF
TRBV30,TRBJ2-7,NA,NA,TGTGCCTGGAGTGTACGAGCGGGCCGGGGGTACTTC,CAWSVRAGRGYF
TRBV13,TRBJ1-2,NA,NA,TGTGCCAGCAGAGTGGAGGGAGTCAACTATGGCTACACCTTC,CASRVEGVNYGYTF
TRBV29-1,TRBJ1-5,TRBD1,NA,TGCAGCGTCGAACTACCGGGACAGGGCAATCAGCCCCAGCATTTT,CSVELPGQGNQPQHF
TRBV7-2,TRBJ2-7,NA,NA,TGTGCCAGCAGCTCAGGGCGGGACGTACACGAGCAGTACTTC,CASSSGRDVHEQYF
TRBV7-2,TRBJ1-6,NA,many,TGTGCTCAGTCGGGGGGGCCTAATTCACCCCTCCACTTT,CAQSGGPNSPLHF
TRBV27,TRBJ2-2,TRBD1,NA,TGTGCCAGCAGTTCGTTTCAGCTTGGACAGGAAAGTGCCGGGGAGCTGTTTTTT,CASSSFQLGQESAGELFF
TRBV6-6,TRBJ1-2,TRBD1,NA,TGTGCCAGCAGAAACAGGGGTGGCTACACCTTC,CASRNRGGYTF
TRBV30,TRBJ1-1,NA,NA,TGTGCCTGGAGTTCCGGAAGGTCGAGGGTCACTGAAGCTTTCTTT,CAWSSGRSRVTEAFF
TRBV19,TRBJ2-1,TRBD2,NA,TGTGCCAGTAGTATGGGACTAGCGGGCTGGAATGAGCAGTTCTTC,CASSMGLAGWNEQFF
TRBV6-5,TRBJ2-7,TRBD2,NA,TGTGCCAGCAGTTCCGGACTAGCGGCGCCTCCGTACTTC,CASSSGLAAPPYF
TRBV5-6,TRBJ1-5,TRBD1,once,TGTGCCAGCAGCTTGGCGGGGACAGGGCATTATCAGCCCCAGCATTTT,CASSLAGTGHYQPQHF
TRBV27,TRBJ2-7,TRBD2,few,TGTGCCAGCAGTCCAACTAGCGGGAGCAGGTACGAGCAGTACTTC,CASSPTSGSRYEQYF
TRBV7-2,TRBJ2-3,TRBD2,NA,TGTGCCAGCAGTTGGCGGGAGTTGGATACGCAGTATTTT,CASSWRELDTQYF